This T cell receptor beta chain was captured by sequencing in a study of T cells in tumors after PD-1 blockade. Study at large: Either cemiplimab 350 mg every 2 weeks or pembrolizumab 200 mg every 3 weeks was given.

This clone has just a few counts. The same CDR3 can be traced to other DNA sequences in this sample. Only in-frame clones appear in the TCRdb table, and some are missing; sequencing was by immunoSEQ multiplex PCR. Among around 45,000 clones, approximately 79% were seen once, and the ten largest hold roughly 17%. V was pared by 6 bases and J by 3 bases, with 12 bases between. CDR1 and CDR2 (germline): MDHEN, SYDVKM. This CDR3 spans 14 amino acids. This chain links TRBV28 with TRBJ1-5, with a tentative D call TRBD1 (6 bases). Sequences were derived from PBMCs, sampled before anti-PD-1 treatment. This sequence was found in a human donor with basal cell carcinoma. The CDR3 protein is CASSPGGSNQPQHF. In nucleotides, the CDR3 is TGTGCCAGCAGCCCCGGGGGCTCCAATCAGCCCCAGCATTTT.